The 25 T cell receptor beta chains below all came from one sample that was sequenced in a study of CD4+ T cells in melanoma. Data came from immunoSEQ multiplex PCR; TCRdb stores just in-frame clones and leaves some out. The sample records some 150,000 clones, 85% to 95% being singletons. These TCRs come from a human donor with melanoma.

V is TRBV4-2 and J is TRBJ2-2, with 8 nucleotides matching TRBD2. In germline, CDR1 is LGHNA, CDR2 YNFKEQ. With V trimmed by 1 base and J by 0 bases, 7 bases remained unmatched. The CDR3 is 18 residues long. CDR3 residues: CASSQVVSGAANTGELFF. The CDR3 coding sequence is TGTGCCAGCAGCCAAGTGGTTAGCGGGGCCGCGAACACCGGGGAGCTGTTTTTT.

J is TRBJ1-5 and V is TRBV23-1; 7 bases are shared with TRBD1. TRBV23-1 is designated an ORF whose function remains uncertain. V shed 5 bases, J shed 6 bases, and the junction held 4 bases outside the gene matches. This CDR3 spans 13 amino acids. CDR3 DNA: TGCGCCAGCAGTAGAGGACAGGCTCAGCCCCAGCATTTT. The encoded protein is CASSRGQAQPQHF.

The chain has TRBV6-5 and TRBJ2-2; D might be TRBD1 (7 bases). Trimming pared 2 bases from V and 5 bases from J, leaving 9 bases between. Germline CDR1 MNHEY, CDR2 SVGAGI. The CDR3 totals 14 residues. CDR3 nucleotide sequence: TGTGCCAGCAGTTACGCAGGGGGGACCGGGGAGCTGTTTTTT. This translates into CASSYAGGTGELFF.

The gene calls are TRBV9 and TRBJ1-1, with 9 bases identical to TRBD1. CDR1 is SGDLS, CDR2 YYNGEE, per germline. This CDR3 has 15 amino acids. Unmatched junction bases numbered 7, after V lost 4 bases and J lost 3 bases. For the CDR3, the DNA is TGTGCCAGCAGCCCCCGGGACAGGGAGGACACTGAAGCTTTCTTT. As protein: CASSPRDREDTEAFF.

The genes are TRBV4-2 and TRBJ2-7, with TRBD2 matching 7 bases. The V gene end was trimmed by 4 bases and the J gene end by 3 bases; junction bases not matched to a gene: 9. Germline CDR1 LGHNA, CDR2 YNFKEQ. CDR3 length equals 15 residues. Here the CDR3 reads CASSPGLGEGYEQYF. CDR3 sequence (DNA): TGTGCCAGCAGCCCAGGACTAGGGGAGGGCTACGAGCAGTACTTC.

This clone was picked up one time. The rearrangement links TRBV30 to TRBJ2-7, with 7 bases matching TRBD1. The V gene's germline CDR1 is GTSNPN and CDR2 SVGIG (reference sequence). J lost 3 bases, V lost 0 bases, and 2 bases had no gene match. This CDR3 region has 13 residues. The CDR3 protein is CAWSVGGSYEQYF. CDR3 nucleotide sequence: TGTGCCTGGAGTGTAGGGGGCAGCTACGAGCAGTACTTC. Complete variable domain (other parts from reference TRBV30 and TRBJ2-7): SQTIHQWPATLVQPVGSPLSLECTVEGTSNPNLYWYRQAAGRGLQLLFYSVGIGQISSEVPQNLSASRPQDRQFILSSKKLLLSDSGFYLCAWSVGGSYEQYFGPGTRLTVT.

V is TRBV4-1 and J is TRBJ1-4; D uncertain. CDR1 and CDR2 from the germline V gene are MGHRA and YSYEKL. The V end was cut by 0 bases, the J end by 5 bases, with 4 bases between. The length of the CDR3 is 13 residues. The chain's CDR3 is CASSQDENEKLFF. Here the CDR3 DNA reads TGCGCCAGCAGCCAAGATGAGAATGAAAAACTGTTTTTT.

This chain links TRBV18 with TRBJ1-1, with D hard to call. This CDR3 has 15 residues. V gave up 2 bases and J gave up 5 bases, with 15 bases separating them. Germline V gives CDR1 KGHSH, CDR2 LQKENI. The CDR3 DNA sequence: TGTGCCAGCTCACCATTATGGGGAAGCGGAACTGAAGCTTTCTTT. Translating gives CASSPLWGSGTEAFF.

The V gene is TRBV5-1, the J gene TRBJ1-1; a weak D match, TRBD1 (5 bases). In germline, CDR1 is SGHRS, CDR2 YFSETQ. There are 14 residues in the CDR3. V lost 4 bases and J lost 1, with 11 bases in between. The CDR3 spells CASSPQGRNTEAFF. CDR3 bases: TGCGCCAGCAGCCCCCAGGGAAGGAACACTGAAGCTTTCTTT.

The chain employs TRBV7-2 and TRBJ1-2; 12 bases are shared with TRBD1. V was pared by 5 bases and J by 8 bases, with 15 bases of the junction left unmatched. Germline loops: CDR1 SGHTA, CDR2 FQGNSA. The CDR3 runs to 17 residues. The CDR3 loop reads CASSIGTGGTLVRGYTF. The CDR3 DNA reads TGTGCCAGCAGCATCGGGACAGGGGGCACCCTGGTGAGGGGCTACACCTTC.

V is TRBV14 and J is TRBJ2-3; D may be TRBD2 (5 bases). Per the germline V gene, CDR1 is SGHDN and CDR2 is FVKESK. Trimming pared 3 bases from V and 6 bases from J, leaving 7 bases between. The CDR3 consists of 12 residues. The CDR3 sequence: CASSQVADTQYF. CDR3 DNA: TGTGCCAGCAGCCAGGTAGCGGATACGCAGTATTTT.

CDR3 region: CASKFPGPETQYF. The CDR3 nucleotides read TGCGCCAGCAAGTTTCCGGGGCCGGAGACCCAGTACTTC. J is TRBJ2-5 and V is TRBV5-1, with D possibly being TRBD1 or TRBD2 (5 bases each). The germline gives CDR1 SGHRS, CDR2 YFSETQ. The CDR3 has 13 residues. V gave up 6 bases and J gave up 5 bases, with 14 bases separating them.

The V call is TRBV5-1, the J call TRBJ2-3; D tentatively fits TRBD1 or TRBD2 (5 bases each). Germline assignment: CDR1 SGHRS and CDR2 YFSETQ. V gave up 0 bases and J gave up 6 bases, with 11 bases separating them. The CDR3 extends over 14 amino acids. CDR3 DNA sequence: TGCGCCAGCAGCTTGGCCGAGGGGTGGGATACGCAGTATTTT. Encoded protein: CASSLAEGWDTQYF.

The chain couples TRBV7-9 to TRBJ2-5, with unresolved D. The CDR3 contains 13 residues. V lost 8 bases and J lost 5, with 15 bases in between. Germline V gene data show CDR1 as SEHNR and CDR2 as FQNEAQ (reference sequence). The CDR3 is CASGGLAPETQYF. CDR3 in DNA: TGTGCCAGCGGTGGTCTGGCTCCCGAGACCCAGTACTTC.

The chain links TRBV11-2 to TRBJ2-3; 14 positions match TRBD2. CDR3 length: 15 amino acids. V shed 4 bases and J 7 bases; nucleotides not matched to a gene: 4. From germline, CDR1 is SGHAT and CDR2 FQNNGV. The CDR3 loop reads CASSSGTSGGNTQYF. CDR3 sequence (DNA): TGTGCCAGCAGCTCGGGGACTAGCGGGGGAAATACGCAGTATTTT. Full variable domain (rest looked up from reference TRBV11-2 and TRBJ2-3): EAGVAQSPRYKIIEKRQSVAFWCNPISGHATLYWYQQILGQGPKLLIQFQNNGVVDDSQLPKDRFSAERLKGVDSTLKIQPAKLEDSAVYLCASSSGTSGGNTQYFGPGTRLTVL.

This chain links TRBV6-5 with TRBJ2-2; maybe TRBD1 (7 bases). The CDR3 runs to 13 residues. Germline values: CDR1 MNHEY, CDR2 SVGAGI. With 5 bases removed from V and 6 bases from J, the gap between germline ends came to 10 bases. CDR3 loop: CASSRGTAGELFF. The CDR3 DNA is TGTGCCAGCAGTCGCGGGACAGCCGGGGAGCTGTTTTTT.

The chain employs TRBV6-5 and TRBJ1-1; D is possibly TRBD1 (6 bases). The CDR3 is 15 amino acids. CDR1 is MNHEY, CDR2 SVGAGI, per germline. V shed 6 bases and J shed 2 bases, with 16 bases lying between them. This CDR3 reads CASREPGQINTEAFF. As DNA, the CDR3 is TGTGCCAGCAGAGAACCGGGACAAATAAACACTGAAGCTTTCTTT.

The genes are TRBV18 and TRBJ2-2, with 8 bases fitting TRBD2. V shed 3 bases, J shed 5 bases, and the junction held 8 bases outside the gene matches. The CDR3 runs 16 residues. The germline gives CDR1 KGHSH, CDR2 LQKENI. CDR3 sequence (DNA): TGTGCCAGCTCACCCCCGCGGGGGGTTTGGACCGGGGAGCTGTTTTTT. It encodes CASSPPRGVWTGELFF.

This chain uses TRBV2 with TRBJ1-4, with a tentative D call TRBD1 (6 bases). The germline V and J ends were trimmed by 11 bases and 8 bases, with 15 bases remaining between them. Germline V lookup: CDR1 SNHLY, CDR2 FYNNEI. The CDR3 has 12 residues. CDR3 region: CAGSRGDEKLFF. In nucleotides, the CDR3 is TGTGCCGGTTCCAGGGGTGACGAAAAACTGTTTTTT.

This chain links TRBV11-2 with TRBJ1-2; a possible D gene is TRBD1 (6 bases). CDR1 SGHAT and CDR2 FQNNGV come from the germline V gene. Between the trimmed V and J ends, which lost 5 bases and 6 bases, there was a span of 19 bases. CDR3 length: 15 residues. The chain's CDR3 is CASSRTVSGLDGYTF. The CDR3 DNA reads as TGTGCCAGCAGCCGGACAGTTTCGGGTCTGGATGGCTACACCTTC.

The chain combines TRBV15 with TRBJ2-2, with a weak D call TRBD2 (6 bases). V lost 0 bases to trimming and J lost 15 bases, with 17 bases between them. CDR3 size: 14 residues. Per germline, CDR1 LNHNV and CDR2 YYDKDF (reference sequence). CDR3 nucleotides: TGTGCCACCAGCAGAGATCCGACGGCAGGGAGGATGTTTTTT. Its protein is CATSRDPTAGRMFF.

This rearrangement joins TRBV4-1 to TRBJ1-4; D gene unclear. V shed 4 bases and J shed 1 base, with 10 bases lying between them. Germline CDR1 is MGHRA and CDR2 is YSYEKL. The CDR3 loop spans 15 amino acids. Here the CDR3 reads CASSRLRLTNEKLFF. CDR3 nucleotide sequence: TGCGCCAGCAGCCGCCTCAGATTAACTAATGAAAAACTGTTTTTT.

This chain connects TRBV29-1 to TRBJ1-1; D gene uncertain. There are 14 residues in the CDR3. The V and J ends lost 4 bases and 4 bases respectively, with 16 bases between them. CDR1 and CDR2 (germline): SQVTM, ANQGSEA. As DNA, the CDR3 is TGCAGCGTTGTCGTCCGAGGTTCAGGCACTGAAGCTTTCTTT. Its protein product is CSVVVRGSGTEAFF.

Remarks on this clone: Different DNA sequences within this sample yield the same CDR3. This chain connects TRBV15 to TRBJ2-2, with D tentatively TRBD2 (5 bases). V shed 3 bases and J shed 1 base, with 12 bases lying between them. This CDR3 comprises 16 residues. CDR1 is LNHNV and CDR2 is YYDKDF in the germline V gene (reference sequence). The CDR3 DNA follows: TGTGCCACCAGCAGGGACTTGGCAGGGAACACCGGGGAGCTGTTTTTT. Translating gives CATSRDLAGNTGELFF.

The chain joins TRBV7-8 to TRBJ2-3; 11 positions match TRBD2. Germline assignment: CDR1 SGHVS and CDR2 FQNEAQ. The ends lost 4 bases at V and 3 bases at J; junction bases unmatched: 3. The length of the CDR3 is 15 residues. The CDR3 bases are TGTGCCAGCAGCTCGACTAGCGGGGTTACAGATACGCAGTATTTT. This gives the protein CASSSTSGVTDTQYF.